A single sample gave rise to the 22 T cell receptor beta chains below, sequenced in a study of blood T cell dynamics during melanoma immunotherapy. The time point here: pre-treatment baseline. The method was immunoSEQ multiplex PCR; TCRdb's version includes in-frame clones alone and lacks a portion of them. The sample records 6,500 to 7,000 clones, roughly 83% being singletons. The specimen comprised blood, sampled from a patient treated with checkpoint blockade. These receptors all stem from a human donor with melanoma. Some clones in this sample may be carry-over from other donors' samples.

A few counts support this clone. The V call is TRBV5-7, the J call TRBJ1-5; D might be TRBD1 (6 bases). TRBV5-7 is identified as an open reading frame with a role that is uncertain. The CDR3 covers 13 residues. Trimming took 0 bases from V and 5 from J, leaving 6 bases between them. The CDR3 DNA sequence: TGTGCCAGCAGCTTGGCAGGGGATCAGCCCCAGCATTTT. Its protein product is CASSLAGDQPQHF.

This CDR3 reads CASTARTNTEAFF. DNA of the CDR3: TGTGCCAGTACGGCCAGAACGAACACTGAAGCTTTCTTT. J is TRBJ1-1 and V is TRBV19, with no clear D. The germline gives CDR1 LNHDA, CDR2 SQIVND (reference sequence). CDR3 length equals 13 residues. Trimming stripped 7 bases from V and 1 base from J, with 10 bases between. Supplemented by reference TRBV19 and TRBJ1-1, the full variable domain reads DGGITQSPKYLFRKEGQNVTLSCEQNLNHDAMYWYRQDPGQGLRLIYYSQIVNDFQKGDIAEGYSVSREKKESFPLTVTSAQKNPTAFYLCASTARTNTEAFFGQGTRLTVV.

The CDR3, as DNA: TGTGCCAGCAGCTTGGCCACGCGATACGAGCAGTACTTC. As protein: CASSLATRYEQYF. The chain links TRBV5-4 to TRBJ2-7; D remains unclear. This CDR3 region has 13 residues. Germline V lookup: CDR1 SGHNT, CDR2 YYREEE (reference sequence). Trimming took off 0 bases at V and 4 bases at J, with 8 bases between the two ends.

The chain combines TRBV7-9 with TRBJ2-2; 12 bases align to TRBD2. Unmatched junction bases numbered 4, after V lost 5 bases and J lost 3 bases. This CDR3 has 16 residues. Germline V gene lookup returns CDR1 SEHNR and CDR2 FQNEAQ (reference sequence). CDR3 in amino acids: CASSGSSGRDTGELFF. In DNA, the CDR3 is TGTGCCAGCAGCGGCTCTAGCGGGAGGGACACCGGGGAGCTGTTTTTT.

The chain uses TRBV5-6 and TRBJ1-2; a possible D gene is TRBD1 (5 bases). This CDR3 comprises 15 residues. Per the germline V gene, CDR1 is SGHDT and CDR2 is YYEEEE. The V gene lost 7 bases and the J gene lost 4 bases, with 20 bases spanning the gap. This CDR3 is CASREEEGRAYGYTF. The DNA of the CDR3 is TGTGCCAGCCGCGAGGAGGAGGGACGGGCCTATGGCTACACCTTC. The whole variable domain, filled in from reference TRBV5-6 and TRBJ1-2, reads DAGVTQSPTHLIKTRGQQVTLRCSPKSGHDTVSWYQQALGQGPQFIFQYYEEEERQRGNFPDRFSGHQFPNYSSELNVNALLLGDSALYLCASREEEGRAYGYTFGSGTRLTVV.

The V gene is TRBV4-1, the J gene TRBJ1-3; 9 bases are a match to TRBD1. With V trimmed by 0 bases and J by 2 bases, 2 bases remained unmatched. The germline CDR1 and CDR2 sequences are MGHRA and YSYEKL. The CDR3 has 16 residues. The CDR3 DNA is TGCGCCAGCAGCCAAGAGGGACAGGGAACTGGAAACACCATATATTTT. This encodes CASSQEGQGTGNTIYF.

This chain links TRBV6-1 with TRBJ2-1, with D hard to call. Germline V gene lookup returns CDR1 MNHNS and CDR2 SASEGT. This CDR3 spans 12 amino acids. Deletions cut 6 bases from V and 9 bases from J, with 12 bases between. Here the CDR3 reads CASSPPGSEQFF. CDR3 sequence (DNA): TGTGCCAGCAGCCCCCCTGGCTCTGAGCAGTTCTTC.

The rearrangement links TRBV5-1 to TRBJ2-1, with TRBD2 identical over 13 bases. Germline V CDR1 and CDR2: SGHRS, YFSETQ. This CDR3 spans 14 amino acids. After removal of 7 bases from V and 6 bases from J, the junction contained 4 bases not matched to a gene. In DNA form, the CDR3 reads TGCGCCAGCCGGGGGACTAGCGGGACCAATGAGCAGTTCTTC. Translating it yields CASRGTSGTNEQFF.

This chain uses TRBV12-5 with TRBJ1-4; 11 nucleotides line up with TRBD1. Germline trimming cut 6 bases from V and 6 bases from J; bases unmatched to any gene: 6. Germline V CDR1 and CDR2: LGHNT, FRNRAP. CDR3 length equals 15 residues. CDR3 nucleotides: TGTGCTAGTGGCCCTGGGACAGGGGGTTATGAAAAACTGTTTTTT. This sequence encodes CASGPGTGGYEKLFF.

This chain joins TRBV7-8 and TRBJ2-7, with TRBD1 identical over 10 bases. Trimming took 2 bases from V and 5 from J; bases not matched to a gene: 9. Germline CDR1 SGHVS, CDR2 FQNEAQ. This CDR3 comprises 16 residues. CDR3 nucleotide sequence: TGTGCCAGCAGCTTACATGTGACAGGGGGCCGTCACGAGCAGTACTTC. Its translation is CASSLHVTGGRHEQYF.

The CDR3 reads CASSLAGSSYEQYF. The DNA of the CDR3 is TGTGCCAGCAGCTTAGCGGGTTCCTCCTACGAGCAGTACTTC. The rearrangement links TRBV7-2 to TRBJ2-7; D remains ambiguous. The V end lost 0 bases, the J end lost 0 bases, and 6 bases lay between the germline ends. Per the germline V gene, CDR1 is SGHTA and CDR2 is FQGNSA. This CDR3 spans 14 amino acids.

The V gene is TRBV11-3, the J gene TRBJ2-7; D not certain. The V gene's germline CDR1 is SGHNT and CDR2 YENEEA. CDR3 length equals 15 residues. V lost 5 bases to trimming and J lost 2 bases, with 16 bases between them. The CDR3 coding sequence is TGTGCCAGCAGCCTAGGAGCTGGAGAAGCCTACGAGCAGTACTTC. This encodes CASSLGAGEAYEQYF. Filled out from reference TRBV11-3 and TRBJ2-7, the complete variable domain reads EAGVVQSPRYKIIEKKQPVAFWCNPISGHNTLYWYLQNLGQGPELLIRYENEEAVDDSQLPKDRFSAERLKGVDSTLKIQPAELGDSAVYLCASSLGAGEAYEQYFGPGTRLTVT.

V gene TRBV7-8 combines with J gene TRBJ2-2, with 11 bases fitting TRBD2. CDR3 length: 15 residues. Trimming cost V 5 bases and J 5 bases; bases outside gene matches: 4. Per germline, CDR1 SGHVS and CDR2 FQNEAQ. The CDR3 DNA reads TGTGCCAGCAGCGTACTAGCGGGAGATACCGGGGAGCTGTTTTTT. Residues: CASSVLAGDTGELFF. Based on the CDR3 plus reference TRBV7-8 and TRBJ2-2, the full variable domain is GAGVSQSPRYKVAKRGQDVALRCDPISGHVSLFWYQQALGQGPEFLTYFQNEAQLDKSGLPSDRFFAERPEGSVSTLKIQRTQQEDSAVYLCASSVLAGDTGELFFGEGSRLTVL.

This clone was counted only a few times. The V gene is TRBV11-2, the J gene TRBJ2-3; the D gene is possibly TRBD1 (5 bases). Looked up from germline, CDR1 is SGHAT and CDR2 is FQNNGV. Trimming shortened V by 5 bases and J by 1 base, and 10 bases separated the two germline ends. The CDR3 loop spans 14 amino acids. As DNA, the CDR3 is TGTGCCAGCAGCCAGACAGCTGGCACAGATACGCAGTATTTT. Translated: CASSQTAGTDTQYF.

This clone was recorded once. The chain's CDR3 is CASSPIPAGELFF. DNA of the CDR3: TGTGCCAGCAGCCCCATCCCCGCCGGGGAGCTGTTTTTT. The chain recombines TRBV7-2 with TRBJ2-2; no clear D gene. Per the germline V gene, CDR1 is SGHTA and CDR2 is FQGNSA. V dropped 5 bases and J dropped 6 bases, with 10 bases sitting between them. The CDR3 totals 13 residues.

The CDR3 region has the DNA TGTGCCAGCAGCGTAGGGGCCGGGGGGTACCAAGAGACCCAGTACTTC. Translation gives CASSVGAGGYQETQYF. The V gene is TRBV9, the J gene TRBJ2-5; 7 bases are a match to TRBD2. J was trimmed by 0 bases and V by 0 bases; bases with no gene match: 5. CDR3 length: 16 residues. CDR1 and CDR2 from the germline V gene are SGDLS and YYNGEE.

J is TRBJ2-3 and V is TRBV10-3; 12 nucleotides agree with TRBD2. The CDR3 covers 20 residues. V dropped 2 bases and J dropped 0; count of bases not matched to a gene: 12. Germline V lookup: CDR1 ENHRY, CDR2 SYGVKD. This CDR3 reads CAISEPLAGGFSSSTDTQYF. For the CDR3, the DNA is TGTGCCATCAGTGAGCCGCTAGCGGGAGGGTTTTCCTCTAGCACAGATACGCAGTATTTT.

In regard to this clone: Germline and junction disagree at one end, which may indicate a read error. The chain joins TRBV30 to TRBJ2-2; the D gene is possibly TRBD1 (6 bases). Germline V CDR1 and CDR2: GTSNPN, SVGIG (reference sequence). The CDR3 totals 13 residues. The CDR3 sequence: CAWTGAQTVELFF. CDR3 sequence (DNA): TGTGCCTGGACAGGGGCCCAAACCGTGGAGCTGTTTTTT.

This clone is large. V usage is TRBV5-6 and J usage is TRBJ1-1; a weak D match, TRBD1 (5 bases). Germline-derived CDR1 and CDR2 are SGHDT and YYEEEE. CDR3 length equals 15 residues. Trimming took 3 bases from V and 0 from J, leaving 12 bases between them. In nucleotides, the CDR3 is TGTGCCAGCAGCTGGGAAAGACAGTTGAACACTGAAGCTTTCTTT. This sequence encodes CASSWERQLNTEAFF.

CDR3 loop: CASSGTGVVYGYTF. The CDR3 DNA sequence: TGTGCCAGCAGTGGGACAGGGGTGGTTTATGGCTACACCTTC. The chain joins TRBV25-1 to TRBJ1-2; TRBD1 aligns across 9 bases. The V gene end was trimmed by 4 bases and the J gene end by 5 bases; junction bases not matched to a gene: 5. Germline CDR1 reads MGHDK; CDR2 reads SYGVNS. This CDR3 has 14 residues.

The rearrangement uses TRBV2 and TRBJ1-6; 7 bases match TRBD1. This CDR3 has 16 residues. Germline trimming cut 6 bases from V and 10 bases from J; bases unmatched to any gene: 15. Germline V gene sequence: CDR1 SNHLY, CDR2 FYNNEI. The CDR3 protein is CASRQTMTGKGSPLHF. The CDR3 DNA reads TGTGCCAGCAGACAGACCATGACAGGGAAAGGGTCACCCCTCCACTTT. Full variable domain (outside the CDR3, taken from reference TRBV2 and TRBJ1-6): EPEVTQTPSHQVTQMGQEVILRCVPISNHLYFYWYRQILGQKVEFLVSFYNNEISEKSEIFDDQFSVERPDGSNFTLKIRSTKLEDSAMYFCASRQTMTGKGSPLHFGNGTRLTVT.

The chain links TRBV21-1 to TRBJ2-7; the table names TRBD2, a call not compared with the DNA. TRBV21-1 is a listed pseudogene. The CDR3 spans 15 residues. The CDR3 DNA reads as TGTGCCAGCAGCAAAGAGGGAGCGGCCCCCTACGAGCAGTACTTC. Encoded protein: CASSKEGAAPYEQYF.